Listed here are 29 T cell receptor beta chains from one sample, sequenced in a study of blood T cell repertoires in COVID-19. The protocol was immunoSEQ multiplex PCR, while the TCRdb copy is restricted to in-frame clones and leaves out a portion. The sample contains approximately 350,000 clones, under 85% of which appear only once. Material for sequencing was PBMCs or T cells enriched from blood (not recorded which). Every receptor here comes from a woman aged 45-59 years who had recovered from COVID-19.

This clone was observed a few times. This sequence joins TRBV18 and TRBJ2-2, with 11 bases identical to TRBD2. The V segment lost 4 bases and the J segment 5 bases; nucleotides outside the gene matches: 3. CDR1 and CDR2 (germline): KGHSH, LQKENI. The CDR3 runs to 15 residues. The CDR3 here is CASSQGLAETGELFF. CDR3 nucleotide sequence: TGTGCCAGCTCACAGGGACTAGCGGAGACCGGGGAGCTGTTTTTT.

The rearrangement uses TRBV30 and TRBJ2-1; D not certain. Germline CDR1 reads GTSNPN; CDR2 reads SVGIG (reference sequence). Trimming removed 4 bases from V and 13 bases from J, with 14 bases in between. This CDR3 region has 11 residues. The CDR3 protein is CAWTHGEVQFF. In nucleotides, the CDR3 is TGTGCCTGGACCCATGGAGAAGTCCAGTTCTTC.

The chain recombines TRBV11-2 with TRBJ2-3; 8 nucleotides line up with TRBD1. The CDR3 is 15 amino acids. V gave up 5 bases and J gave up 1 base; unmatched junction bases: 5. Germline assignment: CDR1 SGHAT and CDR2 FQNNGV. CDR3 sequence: CASSPDRGGTDTQYF. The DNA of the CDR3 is TGTGCCAGCAGCCCAGACAGGGGAGGCACAGATACGCAGTATTTT.

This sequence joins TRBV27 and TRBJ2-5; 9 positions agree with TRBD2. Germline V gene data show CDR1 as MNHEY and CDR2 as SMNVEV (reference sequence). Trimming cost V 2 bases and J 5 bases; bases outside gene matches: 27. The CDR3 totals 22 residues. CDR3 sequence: CASSLRWASGTTTRPQQETQYF. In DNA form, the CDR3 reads TGTGCCAGCAGTTTACGTTGGGCTAGCGGGACTACTACCCGCCCCCAGCAGGAGACCCAGTACTTC.

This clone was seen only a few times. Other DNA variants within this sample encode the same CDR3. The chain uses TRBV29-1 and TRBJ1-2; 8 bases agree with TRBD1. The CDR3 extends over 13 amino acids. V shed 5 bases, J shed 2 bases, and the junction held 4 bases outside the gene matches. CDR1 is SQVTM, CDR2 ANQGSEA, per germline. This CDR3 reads CSVPGQGNYGYTF. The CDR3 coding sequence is TGCAGCGTTCCCGGACAGGGCAACTATGGCTACACCTTC.

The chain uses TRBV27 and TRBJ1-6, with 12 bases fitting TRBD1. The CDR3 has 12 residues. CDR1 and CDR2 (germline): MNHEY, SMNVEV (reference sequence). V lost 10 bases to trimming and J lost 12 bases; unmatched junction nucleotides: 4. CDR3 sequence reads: CATRDRGLPLHF. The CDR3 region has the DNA TGTGCCACCAGGGACAGGGGGCTACCCCTCCACTTT.

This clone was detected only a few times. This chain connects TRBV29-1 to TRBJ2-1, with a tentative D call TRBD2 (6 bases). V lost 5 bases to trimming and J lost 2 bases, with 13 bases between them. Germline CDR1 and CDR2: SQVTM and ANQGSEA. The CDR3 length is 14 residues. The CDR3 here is CSVSVGGTYNEQFF. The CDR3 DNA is TGCAGCGTTTCGGTCGGCGGGACCTACAATGAGCAGTTCTTC.

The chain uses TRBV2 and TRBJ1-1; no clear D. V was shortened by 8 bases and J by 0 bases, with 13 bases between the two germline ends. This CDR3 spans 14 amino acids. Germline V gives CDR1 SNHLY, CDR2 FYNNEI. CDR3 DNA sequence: TGTGCCAGCCCTGGGAGCAGCCTGAACACTGAAGCTTTCTTT. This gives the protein CASPGSSLNTEAFF. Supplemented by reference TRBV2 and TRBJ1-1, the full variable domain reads EPEVTQTPSHQVTQMGQEVILRCVPISNHLYFYWYRQILGQKVEFLVSFYNNEISEKSEIFDDQFSVERPDGSNFTLKIRSTKLEDSAMYFCASPGSSLNTEAFFGQGTRLTVV.

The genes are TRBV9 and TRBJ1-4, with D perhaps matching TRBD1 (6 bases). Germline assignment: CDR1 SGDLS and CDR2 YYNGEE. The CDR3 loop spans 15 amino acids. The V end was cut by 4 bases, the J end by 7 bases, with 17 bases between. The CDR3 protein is CASSPRGGGGEKLFF. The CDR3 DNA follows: TGTGCCAGCAGCCCCCGTGGGGGCGGGGGTGAAAAACTGTTTTTT.

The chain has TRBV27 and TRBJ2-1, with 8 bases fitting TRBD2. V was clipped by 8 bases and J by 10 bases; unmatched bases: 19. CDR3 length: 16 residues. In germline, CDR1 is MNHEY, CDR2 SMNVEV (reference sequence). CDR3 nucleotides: TGTGCCAGCCGGGGGGGGGCCGGGGGCAGGCCTTCCGAGCAGTTCTTC. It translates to CASRGGAGGRPSEQFF.

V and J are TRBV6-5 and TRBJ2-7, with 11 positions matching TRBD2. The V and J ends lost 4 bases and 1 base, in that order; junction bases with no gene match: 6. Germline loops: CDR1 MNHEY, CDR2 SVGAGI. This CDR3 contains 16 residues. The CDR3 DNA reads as TGTGCCAGCAGTTCAACAGGACTAGCGGGTTCCTACGAGCAGTACTTC. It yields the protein CASSSTGLAGSYEQYF.

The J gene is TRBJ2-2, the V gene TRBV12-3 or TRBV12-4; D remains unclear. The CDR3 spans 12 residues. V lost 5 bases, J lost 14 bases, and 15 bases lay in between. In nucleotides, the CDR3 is TGTGCCAGCAGTATTGAGAATGGGCCCCTGTTTTTT. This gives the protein CASSIENGPLFF.

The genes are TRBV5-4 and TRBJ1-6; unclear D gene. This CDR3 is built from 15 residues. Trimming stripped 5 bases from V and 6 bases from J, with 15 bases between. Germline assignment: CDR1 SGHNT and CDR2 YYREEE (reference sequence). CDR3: CASSLTVGSNSPLHF. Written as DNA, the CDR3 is TGTGCCAGCAGTCTTACAGTCGGAAGTAATTCACCCCTCCACTTT.

The CDR3 is CASSLGRDRGTDTQYF. Written as DNA, the CDR3 is TGTGCCAGCAGCTTAGGCCGGGACAGGGGCACAGATACGCAGTATTTT. The rearrangement joins TRBV5-4 to TRBJ2-3, with 9 bases lining up with TRBD1. Per germline, CDR1 SGHNT and CDR2 YYREEE (reference sequence). Trimming at V came to 2 bases and at J to 1 base, leaving 5 bases not matched to a gene. CDR3 length: 16 residues.

DNA for the CDR3: TGTGCCAGCAACCGACTGGGGGCCACTGAAGCTTTCTTT. It yields the protein CASNRLGATEAFF. This rearrangement joins TRBV7-9 to TRBJ1-1; D is perhaps TRBD1 (6 bases). Trimming shortened V by 7 bases and J by 4 bases, and 13 bases separated the two germline ends. The length of the CDR3 is 13 residues. CDR1 is SEHNR, CDR2 FQNEAQ, per germline (reference sequence).

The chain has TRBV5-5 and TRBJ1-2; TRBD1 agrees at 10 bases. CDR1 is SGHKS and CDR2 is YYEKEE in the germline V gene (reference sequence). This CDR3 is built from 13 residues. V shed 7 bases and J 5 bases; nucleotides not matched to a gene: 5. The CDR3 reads CASVRGQGYGYTF. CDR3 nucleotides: TGTGCCAGCGTAAGGGGACAGGGGTATGGCTACACCTTC.

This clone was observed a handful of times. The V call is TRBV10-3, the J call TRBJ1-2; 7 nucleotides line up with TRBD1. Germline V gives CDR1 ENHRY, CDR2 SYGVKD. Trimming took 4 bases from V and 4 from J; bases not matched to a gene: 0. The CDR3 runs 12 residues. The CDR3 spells CAISGQGYGYTF. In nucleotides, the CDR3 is TGTGCCATCAGTGGACAGGGCTATGGCTACACCTTC.

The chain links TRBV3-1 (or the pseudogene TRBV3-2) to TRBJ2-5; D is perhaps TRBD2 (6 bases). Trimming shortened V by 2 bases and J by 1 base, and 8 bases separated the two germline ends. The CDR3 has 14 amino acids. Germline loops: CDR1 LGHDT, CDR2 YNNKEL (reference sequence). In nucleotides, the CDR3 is TGTGCCAGCAGCCAACGTAGCGGCCAAGAGACCCAGTACTTC. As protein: CASSQRSGQETQYF.

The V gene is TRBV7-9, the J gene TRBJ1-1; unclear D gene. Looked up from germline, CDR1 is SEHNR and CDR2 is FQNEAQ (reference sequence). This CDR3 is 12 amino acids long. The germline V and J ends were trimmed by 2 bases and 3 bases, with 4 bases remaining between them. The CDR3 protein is CASSLLYTEAFF. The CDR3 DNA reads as TGTGCCAGCAGCTTACTATACACTGAAGCTTTCTTT.

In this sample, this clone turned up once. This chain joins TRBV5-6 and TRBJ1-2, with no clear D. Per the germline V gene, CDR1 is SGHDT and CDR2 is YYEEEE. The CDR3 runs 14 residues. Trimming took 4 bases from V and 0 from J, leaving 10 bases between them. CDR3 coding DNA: TGTGCCAGCAGCCTGGCGGCGGCTAACTATGGCTACACCTTC. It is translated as CASSLAAANYGYTF.

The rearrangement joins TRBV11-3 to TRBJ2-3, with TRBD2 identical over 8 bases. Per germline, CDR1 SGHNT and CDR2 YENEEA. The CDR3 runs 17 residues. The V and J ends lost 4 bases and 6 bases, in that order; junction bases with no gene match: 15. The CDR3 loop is CASSSTPGVAGMDTQYF. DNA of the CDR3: TGTGCCAGCAGCTCTACCCCTGGAGTAGCGGGGATGGATACGCAGTATTTT.

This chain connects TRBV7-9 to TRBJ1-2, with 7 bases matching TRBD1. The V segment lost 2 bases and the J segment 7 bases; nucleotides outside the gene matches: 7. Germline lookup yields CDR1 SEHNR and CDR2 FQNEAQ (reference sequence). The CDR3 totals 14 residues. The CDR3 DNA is TGTGCCAGCAGCTTACAGGGGGGTCTTGGTGGCTACACCTTC. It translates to CASSLQGGLGGYTF.

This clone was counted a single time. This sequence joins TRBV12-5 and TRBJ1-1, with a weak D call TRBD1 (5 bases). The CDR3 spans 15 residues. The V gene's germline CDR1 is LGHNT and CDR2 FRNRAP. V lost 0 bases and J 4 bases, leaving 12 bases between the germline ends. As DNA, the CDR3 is TGTGCTAGTGGTTTGGTCGGAGGGGCAGGCACTGAAGCTTTCTTT. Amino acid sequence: CASGLVGGAGTEAFF.

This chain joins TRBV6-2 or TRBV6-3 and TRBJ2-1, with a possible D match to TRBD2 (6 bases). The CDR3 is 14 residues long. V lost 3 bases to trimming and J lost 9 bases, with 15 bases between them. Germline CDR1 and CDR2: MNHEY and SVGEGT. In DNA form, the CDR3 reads TGTGCCAGCAGTTATTTGGCACTAGCTGGTGAGCAGTTCTTC. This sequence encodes CASSYLALAGEQFF.

The CDR3 DNA is TGTGCCAGCAGCCAGGAGGAAGAAGCTTTCTTT. It translates to CASSQEEEAFF. The rearrangement links TRBV6-5 to TRBJ1-1; D call uncertain. The CDR3 totals 11 residues. CDR1 and CDR2 (germline): MNHEY, SVGAGI. V was shortened by 6 bases and J by 8 bases, with 10 bases between the two germline ends.

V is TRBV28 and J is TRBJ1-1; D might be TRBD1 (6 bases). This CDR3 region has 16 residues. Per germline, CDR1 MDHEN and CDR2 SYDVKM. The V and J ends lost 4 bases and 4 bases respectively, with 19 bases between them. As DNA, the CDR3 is TGTGCCAGCAGTTCCCCTGGGGGCGCGTCCCTCACTGAAGCTTTCTTT. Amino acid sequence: CASSSPGGASLTEAFF.

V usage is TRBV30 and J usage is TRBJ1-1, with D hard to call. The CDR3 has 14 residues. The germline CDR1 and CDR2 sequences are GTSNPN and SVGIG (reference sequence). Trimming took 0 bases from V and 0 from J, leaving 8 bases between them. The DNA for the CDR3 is TGTGCCTGGAGTGTCGCAGTCATGAACACTGAAGCTTTCTTT. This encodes CAWSVAVMNTEAFF.

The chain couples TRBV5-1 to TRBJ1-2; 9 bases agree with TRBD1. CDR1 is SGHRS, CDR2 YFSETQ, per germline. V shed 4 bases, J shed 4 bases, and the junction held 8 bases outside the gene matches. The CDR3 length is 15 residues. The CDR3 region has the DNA TGCGCCAGCAGCACGACAGGGGGGTCCCTCTATGGCTACACCTTC. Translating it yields CASSTTGGSLYGYTF.

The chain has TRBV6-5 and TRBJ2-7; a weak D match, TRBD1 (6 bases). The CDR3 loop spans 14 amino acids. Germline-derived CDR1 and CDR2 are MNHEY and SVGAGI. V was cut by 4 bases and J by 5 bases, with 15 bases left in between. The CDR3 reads CASSSPGTRDEQYF. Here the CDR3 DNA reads TGTGCCAGCAGTTCCCCCGGGACAAGAGACGAGCAGTACTTC.